This TCR beta chain was captured in a study of cytomegalovirus exposure and HLA in healthy donors. Findings of the study overall: Per a prior analysis, the majority of TCR beta V segments were productive roughly 90% or roughly 30% of the time. High specificity and sensitivity for cytomegalovirus status were reported for the classifier. A later analysis reported that several of the most significant clusters appeared to be linked to common viral pathogens, among them Epstein-Barr virus.

In regard to this clone: Its antigen is still unknown.

The CDR3 extends over 14 amino acids. Trimming left V 3 bases short and J 5 bases short, with 13 bases between. Germline CDR1 LNHDA, CDR2 SQIVND (reference sequence). The study ran its PCR with 60 Vbeta and 13 Jbeta primers. Produced via immunoSEQ multiplex PCR; TCRdb's table is partial and in-frame only. The sample records 120,000 to 150,000 clones, around 77% being singletons. The sequence came from a woman in her thirties or forties in good health and CMV-seropositive. The specimen was PBMCs. The chain carries TRBV19 and TRBJ1-1; D perhaps matches TRBD1 (6 bases). CDR3 loop: CASSISSQGTEAFF. In nucleotides, the CDR3 is TGTGCCAGTAGTATCTCCTCTCAGGGGACTGAAGCTTTCTTT.